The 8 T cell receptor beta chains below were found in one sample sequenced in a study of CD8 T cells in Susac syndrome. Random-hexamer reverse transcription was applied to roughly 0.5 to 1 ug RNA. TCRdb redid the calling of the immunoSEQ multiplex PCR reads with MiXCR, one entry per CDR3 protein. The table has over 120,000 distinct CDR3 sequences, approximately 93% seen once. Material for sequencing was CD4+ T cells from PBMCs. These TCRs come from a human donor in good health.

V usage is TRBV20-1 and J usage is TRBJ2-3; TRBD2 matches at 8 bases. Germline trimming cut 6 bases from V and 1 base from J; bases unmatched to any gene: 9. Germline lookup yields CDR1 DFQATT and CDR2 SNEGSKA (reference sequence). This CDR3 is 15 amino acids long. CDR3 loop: CSAPLTSGGTDTQYF. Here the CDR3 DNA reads TGCAGTGCCCCCTTAACTAGCGGCGGCACAGATACGCAGTATTTT.

The CDR3 coding sequence is TGCGCCAGCAGCCACCTTGGACCGATCGGGGAGCTGTTTTTT. As protein: CASSHLGPIGELFF. The chain carries TRBV4-1 and TRBJ2-2, with D unresolved. V lost 3 bases and J 7 bases, leaving 12 bases between the germline ends. CDR3 length: 14 residues. Germline V gene lookup returns CDR1 MGHRA and CDR2 YSYEKL.

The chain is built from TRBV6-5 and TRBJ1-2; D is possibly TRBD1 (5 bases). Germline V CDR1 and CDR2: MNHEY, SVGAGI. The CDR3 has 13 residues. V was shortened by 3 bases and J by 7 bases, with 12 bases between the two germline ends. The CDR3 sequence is CASSYRQGFGYTF. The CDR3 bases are TGTGCCAGCAGTTATCGGCAGGGTTTTGGCTACACCTTC.

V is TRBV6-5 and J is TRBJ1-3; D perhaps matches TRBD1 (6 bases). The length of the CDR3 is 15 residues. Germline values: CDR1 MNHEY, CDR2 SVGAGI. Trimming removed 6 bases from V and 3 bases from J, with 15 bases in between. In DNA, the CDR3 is TGTGCCAGCAGACCTACAGGGATGCATGGAAACACCATATATTTT. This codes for CASRPTGMHGNTIYF.

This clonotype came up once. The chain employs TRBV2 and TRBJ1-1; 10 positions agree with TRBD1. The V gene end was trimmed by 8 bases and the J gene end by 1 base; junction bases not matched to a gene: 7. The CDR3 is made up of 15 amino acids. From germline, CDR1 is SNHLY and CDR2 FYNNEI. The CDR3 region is CASCRDRGGNTEAFF. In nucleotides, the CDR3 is TGTGCCAGCTGTCGGGACAGGGGAGGGAACACTGAAGCTTTCTTT.

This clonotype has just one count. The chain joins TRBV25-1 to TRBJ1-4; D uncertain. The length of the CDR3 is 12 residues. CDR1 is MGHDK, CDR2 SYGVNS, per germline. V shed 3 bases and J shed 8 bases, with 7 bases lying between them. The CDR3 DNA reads TGTGCCAGCAGTGACCGATGGGAAAAACTGTTTTTT. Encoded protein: CASSDRWEKLFF. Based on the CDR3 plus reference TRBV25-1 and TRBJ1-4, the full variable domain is EADIYQTPRYLVIGTGKKITLECSQTMGHDKMYWYQQDPGMELHLIHYSYGVNSTEKGDLSSESTVSRIRTEHFPLTLESARPSHTSQYLCASSDRWEKLFFGSGTQLSVL.

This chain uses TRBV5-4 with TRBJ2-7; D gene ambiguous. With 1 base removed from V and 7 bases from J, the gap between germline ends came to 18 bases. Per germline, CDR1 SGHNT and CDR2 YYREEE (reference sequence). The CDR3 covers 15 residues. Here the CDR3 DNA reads TGTGCCAGCAGCTTGTCTCTGCAGGTCCCCAAGGAGCAGTACTTC. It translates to CASSLSLQVPKEQYF.

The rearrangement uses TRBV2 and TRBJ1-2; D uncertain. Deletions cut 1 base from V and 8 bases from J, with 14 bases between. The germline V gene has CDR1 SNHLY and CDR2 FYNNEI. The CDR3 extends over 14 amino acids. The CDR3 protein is CASSEGLYGRGYTF. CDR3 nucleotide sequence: TGTGCCAGCAGTGAAGGCCTCTATGGCCGGGGCTACACCTTC.